These 18 T cell receptor beta chains originate from one sample sequenced in a study of T cells in Graves' hyperthyroidism and ophthalmopathy. Amplification yielded TCR beta CDR3 regions, with RNA transcripts as the source. First-round RT-PCR targeting the TCR CDR3 was performed with the HTBI primer set. TCRdb re-called the multiplex PCR reads with MiXCR, one entry per CDR3 protein. The sample records approximately 300,000 distinct CDR3 sequences, roughly 18% being singletons. The sequencing input was blood. The receptors were gathered from a man over 45 with Graves' ophthalmopathy.

The CDR3 loop is CASSGGPSEQYF. CDR3 DNA sequence: TGTGCCAGCAGCGGCGGGCCTTCAGAGCAGTACTTC. This rearrangement joins TRBV5-4 to TRBJ2-7, with D perhaps matching TRBD2 (5 bases). Germline V gene data show CDR1 as SGHNT and CDR2 as YYREEE (reference sequence). This CDR3 has 12 residues. The V gene lost 4 bases and the J gene lost 7 bases, with 12 bases spanning the gap. Supplemented by reference TRBV5-4 and TRBJ2-7, the full variable domain reads ETGVTQSPTHLIKTRGQQVTLRCSSQSGHNTVSWYQQALGQGPQFIFQYYREEENGRGNFPPRFSGLQFPNYSSELNVNALELDDSALYLCASSGGPSEQYFGPGTRLTVT.

This clonotype has at least ten counts. V and J are TRBV20-1 and TRBJ2-7; D assignment may be TRBD1 or TRBD2 (7 bases each). Germline CDR1 reads DFQATT; CDR2 reads SNEGSKA (reference sequence). This CDR3 has 14 residues. The ends were cut back, 0 bases at V and 7 bases at J, with 16 bases in the middle. DNA for the CDR3: TGCAGTGCTAGAGACGGGACAGCGGGAAGAGAGCAGTACTTC. Its translation: CSARDGTAGREQYF.

V and J are TRBV5-4 and TRBJ1-5; D perhaps matches TRBD1 (6 bases). Germline loops: CDR1 SGHNT, CDR2 YYREEE (reference sequence). The CDR3 has 14 residues. V was pared by 2 bases and J by 4 bases, with 10 bases between. In nucleotides, the CDR3 is TGTGCCAGCAGCTTAGCCGGACAGAATCAGCCCCAGCATTTT. This translates into CASSLAGQNQPQHF.

V is TRBV7-9 and J is TRBJ2-3; 9 bases agree with TRBD1. The CDR3 has 15 amino acids. Germline CDR1 is SEHNR and CDR2 is FQNEAQ (reference sequence). V gave up 5 bases and J gave up 3 bases; unmatched junction bases: 6. DNA of the CDR3: TGTGCCAGCAGCACGACGGGACAGGGAACAGATACGCAGTATTTT. As protein: CASSTTGQGTDTQYF. Using reference TRBV7-9 and TRBJ2-3 for the parts outside the CDR3, the full variable domain is DTGVSQNPRHKITKRGQNVTFRCDPISEHNRLYWYRQTLGQGPEFLTYFQNEAQLEKSRLLSDRFSAERPKGSFSTLEIQRTEQGDSAMYLCASSTTGQGTDTQYFGPGTRLTVL.

The V call is TRBV5-6, the J call TRBJ2-1, with a possible D match to TRBD2 (7 bases). The V end was cut by 7 bases, the J end by 9 bases, with 23 bases between. CDR3 length equals 15 residues. Germline CDR1 SGHDT, CDR2 YYEEEE. DNA for the CDR3: TGTGCCAGCGGGTGGGGGGGGCGCGTCAACCTTGAGCAGTTCTTC. This encodes CASGWGGRVNLEQFF.

The sample holds many counts of this clonotype. The chain uses TRBV5-1 and TRBJ2-1, with 8 bases aligning to TRBD2. This CDR3 is built from 16 residues. Per the germline V gene, CDR1 is SGHRS and CDR2 is YFSETQ. The V gene end was trimmed by 0 bases and the J gene end by 4 bases; junction bases not matched to a gene: 6. The CDR3 nucleotides read TGCGCCAGCAGCTTGGCCGGGACGGGAGGGTACAATGAGCAGTTCTTC. Translation gives CASSLAGTGGYNEQFF.

A remark on this clonotype: One junction end disagrees with the germline gene, perhaps due to a read error. The rearrangement links TRBV5-1 to TRBJ1-5; D is ambiguous. The CDR3 loop spans 13 amino acids. Germline loops: CDR1 SGHRS, CDR2 YFSETQ. In nucleotides, the CDR3 is TGCGCCGGCAGCTGGTCAGGAGATCAGCCCCAGCATTTT. Translation: CAGSWSGDQPQHF.

V is TRBV7-3 and J is TRBJ2-1; 7 nucleotides line up with TRBD1. Germline assignment: CDR1 SGHTA and CDR2 FQGTGA. The CDR3 is 15 amino acids. Trimming at V came to 5 bases and at J to 5 bases, leaving 9 bases not matched to a gene. In DNA, the CDR3 is TGTGCCAGCAGCCCCACAGGGGACGCCCACAATGAGCAGTTCTTC. This codes for CASSPTGDAHNEQFF.

This sequence joins TRBV6-2 or TRBV6-3 and TRBJ2-1; possibly TRBD2 for D (5 bases). The CDR3 contains 13 residues. V lost 7 bases and J 9 bases, leaving 16 bases between the germline ends. Germline assignment: CDR1 MNHEY and CDR2 SVGEGT. The CDR3: CASKWIGGGEQFF. CDR3 nucleotides: TGTGCCAGCAAGTGGATTGGCGGAGGTGAGCAGTTCTTC.

This clonotype was seen repeatedly, ten times or more. The V gene is TRBV28, the J gene TRBJ2-5; D gene uncertain. From germline, CDR1 is MDHEN and CDR2 SYDVKM. The CDR3 has 14 amino acids. The ends were cut back, 3 bases at V and 5 bases at J, with 13 bases in the middle. CDR3 loop: CASSLPSGPETQYF. The CDR3 bases are TGTGCCAGCAGTTTGCCGTCAGGCCCCGAGACCCAGTACTTC. The entire variable domain, with the rest obtained from reference TRBV28 and TRBJ2-5, is as follows: DVKVTQSSRYLVKRTGEKVFLECVQDMDHENMFWYRQDPGLGLRLIYFSYDVKMKEKGDIPEGYSVSREKKERFSLILESASTNQTSMYLCASSLPSGPETQYFGPGTRLLVL.

V and J are TRBV29-1 and TRBJ1-2, with D unresolved. Trimming pared 5 bases from V and 3 bases from J, leaving 13 bases between. There are 13 residues in the CDR3. The germline V gene encodes CDR1 SQVTM and CDR2 ANQGSEA. The CDR3, as DNA: TGCAGCGTTTTATGGGTTTTGGACTATGGCTACACCTTC. This codes for CSVLWVLDYGYTF.

This clonotype has ten or more counts. V is TRBV7-3 and J is TRBJ2-3, with TRBD2 matching 14 bases. V trimming: 5 bases; J trimming: 6 bases; junction bases outside the gene matches: 1. Germline V lookup: CDR1 SGHTA, CDR2 FQGTGA. This CDR3 contains 14 residues. CDR3 in DNA: TGTGCCAGCAGCCGACTAGCGGGAGGGGATACGCAGTATTTT. This encodes CASSRLAGGDTQYF.

V gene TRBV7-2 combines with J gene TRBJ2-1; D is perhaps TRBD1 (6 bases). V was cut by 1 base and J by 15 bases, with 22 bases left in between. In germline, CDR1 is SGHTA, CDR2 FQGNSA. The CDR3 length is 15 residues. The CDR3: CASSLGTVTGLQRFF. In DNA, the CDR3 is TGTGCCAGCAGCTTAGGAACAGTGACAGGCCTACAGCGGTTCTTC.

This clonotype was observed a few times. V usage is TRBV27 and J usage is TRBJ2-5; 9 positions agree with TRBD2. Germline V gene data show CDR1 as MNHEY and CDR2 as SMNVEV (reference sequence). The CDR3 consists of 13 residues. V gave up 6 bases and J gave up 4 bases; unmatched junction bases: 3. The CDR3 region is CASRGSGRETQYF. CDR3 DNA: TGTGCCAGCAGAGGTAGCGGGAGAGAGACCCAGTACTTC.

This clonotype was detected many times. The chain joins TRBV27 to TRBJ2-2; the match to TRBD2 covers 16 bases. The CDR3 extends over 19 amino acids. From germline, CDR1 is MNHEY and CDR2 SMNVEV (reference sequence). V was pared by 5 bases and J by 2 bases, with 8 bases of the junction left unmatched. CDR3 loop: CASSIPGTSGRANTGELFF. The DNA for the CDR3 is TGTGCCAGCAGTATCCCCGGGACTAGCGGGAGGGCCAACACCGGGGAGCTGTTTTTT.

This clonotype was recorded at least ten times. The chain links TRBV2 to TRBJ2-4; D perhaps matches TRBD2 (5 bases). Trimming left V 1 base short and J 1 base short, with 14 bases between. Germline CDR1 and CDR2: SNHLY and FYNNEI. This CDR3 contains 17 residues. The CDR3 loop is CASSEGTAGIAKNIQYF. The CDR3 nucleotides read TGTGCCAGCAGTGAAGGGACGGCGGGCATCGCCAAAAACATTCAGTACTTC.

V usage is TRBV10-3 and J usage is TRBJ2-1, with TRBD2 matching over 14 bases. The ends lost 10 bases at V and 6 bases at J; junction bases unmatched: 5. Germline V gives CDR1 ENHRY, CDR2 SYGVKD. The CDR3 contains 14 residues. In DNA form, the CDR3 reads TGTGCCACCGGGACTAGCGGGAGTCTCAATGAGCAGTTCTTC. It encodes CATGTSGSLNEQFF.

This clonotype was seen repeatedly, ten times or more. The chain uses TRBV11-2 and TRBJ1-2; TRBD1 is a possible D gene (6 bases). V was cut by 3 bases and J by 7 bases, with 21 bases left in between. The CDR3 length is 16 residues. From germline, CDR1 is SGHAT and CDR2 FQNNGV. The CDR3 DNA reads TGTGCCAGCAGCTTGGGCAGGGGTAAAGGTATTGGTGGCTACACCTTC. This encodes CASSLGRGKGIGGYTF.